The 5 T cell receptor beta chains in this list originate from one sample, sequenced in a study of T-cell reconstitution after alpha-beta-depleted transplantation in children. Unique molecular identifiers tagged the TCRbeta library. Each CDR3 protein gets one entry after TCRdb re-called the PCR reads with MiXCR. The profile shows about 460,000 distinct CDR3 sequences, more than 9.5% of them singletons. Sequences were derived from PBMCs, mostly from graft donor cells, sampled 180 days after TCRalphabeta/CD19-depleted stem cell transplant. These receptors were collected from a female patient between 2 and 15 years old who had a stem cell transplant for aplastic anemia, so the T cells may come from the graft donor.

In its sample, this clonotype was seen a few times. The genes are TRBV6-1 and TRBJ2-3; 10 bases align to TRBD2. Trimming at V came to 6 bases and at J to 3 bases, leaving 9 bases not matched to a gene. The CDR3 sequence is 16 residues long. Germline V gene sequence: CDR1 MNHNS, CDR2 SASEGT. Written as DNA, the CDR3 is TGTGCCAGCAGCCGGATAGCGGGAGGAGGGACAGATACGCAGTATTTT. This sequence encodes CASSRIAGGGTDTQYF.

This chain joins TRBV29-1 and TRBJ1-1; a possible D gene is TRBD1 (6 bases). V was cut by 6 bases and J by 4 bases, with 15 bases left in between. The CDR3 has 13 residues. The germline V gene encodes CDR1 SQVTM and CDR2 ANQGSEA. CDR3 loop: CSVSGGFGTEAFF. For the CDR3, the DNA is TGCAGCGTCAGCGGGGGCTTTGGCACTGAAGCTTTCTTT.

The chain uses TRBV14 and TRBJ2-5, with 8 bases matching TRBD1. The CDR3 runs 16 residues. CDR1 and CDR2 (germline): SGHDN, FVKESK. Trimming took 4 bases from V and 2 from J; bases not matched to a gene: 9. The CDR3: CASSREDRDWQETQYF. CDR3 nucleotide sequence: TGTGCCAGCAGCCGAGAGGACAGGGACTGGCAAGAGACCCAGTACTTC. Based on the CDR3 plus reference TRBV14 and TRBJ2-5, the full variable domain is EAGVTQFPSHSVIEKGQTVTLRCDPISGHDNLYWYRRVMGKEIKFLLHFVKESKQDESGMPNNRFLAERTGGTYSTLKVQPAELEDSGVYFCASSREDRDWQETQYFGPGTRLLVL.

The chain links TRBV7-8 to TRBJ2-7, with TRBD2 identical over 9 bases. Germline loops: CDR1 SGHVS, CDR2 FQNEAQ. J lost 2 bases, V lost 5 bases, and 7 bases had no gene match. This CDR3 region has 15 residues. CDR3 residues: CASSPKREEPYEQYF. The CDR3 DNA reads TGTGCCAGCAGCCCGAAGCGGGAGGAGCCCTACGAGCAGTACTTC. Supplemented by reference TRBV7-8 and TRBJ2-7, the full variable domain reads GAGVSQSPRYKVAKRGQDVALRCDPISGHVSLFWYQQALGQGPEFLTYFQNEAQLDKSGLPSDRFFAERPEGSVSTLKIQRTQQEDSAVYLCASSPKREEPYEQYFGPGTRLTVT.

J is TRBJ2-2 and V is TRBV5-1; D perhaps matches TRBD1 (5 bases). V was shortened by 2 bases and J by 1 base, with 9 bases between the two germline ends. Germline V gene sequence: CDR1 SGHRS, CDR2 YFSETQ. This CDR3 has 15 residues. The chain's CDR3 is CASSFPDRNTGELFF. In DNA form, the CDR3 reads TGCGCCAGCAGCTTCCCTGACAGGAACACCGGGGAGCTGTTTTTT.